The 26 T cell receptor beta chains presented below share a single source sample, sequenced in a study of regulatory T cells in long-lasting Graves disease (dated by TCRdb to about 2021). The method behind the library was multiplex PCR. Instrument on record: Illumina HiSeq 4000. iRepertoire HTBI primers and Arm-PCR amplification of CDR3 regions were used to construct TCR beta libraries. TCRdb passed the public sequencing reads through fastp at Q25 and MiXCR, retaining productive beta sequences. CDR3 protein duplicates are merged, each entry listing the most common genes and DNA. A total of about 320,000 distinct CDR3 sequences appear in this sample, 15% to 20% of them only once. About 36% of the sample is taken by the ten largest. According to the study, the label for this sample's time point signals: newly diagnosed GD, antithyroid drugs for less than 3 months. For both TCR sequencing and RNA sequencing, RNA was extracted from PBMCs in TRIzol.

Here the sequenced sample was peripheral blood mononuclear cells (PBMCs), taken at new diagnosis, from a patient treated with antithyroid drugs. The receptors come from a female donor with Graves disease.

This clonotype was seen at least ten times. The V and J genes are TRBV10-3 and TRBJ2-7; a weak D match, TRBD2 (7 bases). The CDR3 covers 15 residues. Germline values: CDR1 ENHRY, CDR2 SYGVKD. Trimming stripped 4 bases from V and 0 bases from J, with 13 bases between. The CDR3 sequence: CAISGGGGSSYEQYF. As DNA, the CDR3 is TGTGCCATCAGTGGGGGGGGCGGGAGCTCCTACGAGCAGTACTTC.

This clonotype was found many times. This rearrangement joins TRBV20-1 to TRBJ2-1; 7 bases map to TRBD2. Trimming removed 5 bases from V and 0 bases from J; junction bases left unmatched: 7. Per the germline V gene, CDR1 is DFQATT and CDR2 is SNEGSKA (reference sequence). This CDR3 spans 15 amino acids. CDR3 region: CSALAGTTSYNEQFF. For the CDR3, the DNA is TGCAGTGCTTTGGCCGGGACTACCTCCTACAATGAGCAGTTCTTC.

This clonotype appeared many times. This chain connects TRBV11-2 to TRBJ2-6; D unclear. The CDR3 extends over 18 amino acids. Germline lookup yields CDR1 SGHAT and CDR2 FQNNGV. Trimming left V 2 bases short and J 4 bases short, with 18 bases between. CDR3 protein: CASSLPREQPPGANVLTF. Written as DNA, the CDR3 is TGTGCCAGCAGCTTACCTAGGGAACAGCCCCCCGGGGCCAACGTCCTGACTTTC.

V and J are TRBV6-2 or TRBV6-3 and TRBJ2-2; 13 bases line up with TRBD2. V shed 6 bases and J 7 bases; nucleotides not matched to a gene: 8. The CDR3 sequence is 16 residues long. CDR1 is MNHEY, CDR2 SVGEGT, per germline. The CDR3 region is CASSRGLAGVDGELFF. The CDR3 DNA reads TGTGCCAGCAGCCGAGGACTAGCGGGAGTAGACGGGGAGCTGTTTTTT.

The table lists this clonotype with a few counts. V is TRBV9 and J is TRBJ1-5, with a weak D call TRBD1 (5 bases). The CDR3 extends over 15 amino acids. The germline CDR1 and CDR2 sequences are SGDLS and YYNGEE. Trimming shortened V by 4 bases and J by 2 bases, and 13 bases separated the two germline ends. The DNA of the CDR3 is TGTGCCAGCAGCCCCGATGGGGCGGGCAATCAGCCCCAGCATTTT. Translation: CASSPDGAGNQPQHF.

This clonotype was seen at least ten times. The chain has TRBV12-3 or TRBV12-4 and TRBJ1-2; D might be TRBD1 (5 bases). V was shortened by 3 bases and J by 4 bases, with 9 bases between the two germline ends. The CDR3 is 13 residues long. CDR3 nucleotide sequence: TGTGCCAGCAGTTTTCCTCAGGGCTATGGCTACACCTTC. Translating it yields CASSFPQGYGYTF.

The table lists this clonotype with many counts. The V call is TRBV11-2, the J call TRBJ1-4; unclear D gene. The V gene lost 1 base and the J gene lost 0 bases, with 6 bases spanning the gap. Germline loops: CDR1 SGHAT, CDR2 FQNNGV. The CDR3 runs 15 residues. DNA for the CDR3: TGTGCCAGCAGCTTAGGGGTGACAACTAATGAAAAACTGTTTTTT. Its translation is CASSLGVTTNEKLFF.

This clonotype was recorded at least ten times. As DNA, the CDR3 is TGTGCCAGCAGCTTAGATTTTGGCCAGCCCCAGCATTTT. Its translation is CASSLDFGQPQHF. The chain employs TRBV7-2 and TRBJ1-5; no firm D call. Germline lookup yields CDR1 SGHTA and CDR2 FQGNSA. V was cut by 1 base and J by 7 bases, with 8 bases left in between. The CDR3 is 13 amino acids.

This clonotype occurred many times. This chain links TRBV28 with TRBJ2-5, with D unresolved. Germline assignment: CDR1 MDHEN and CDR2 SYDVKM. The CDR3 is 14 amino acids. Trimming shortened V by 7 bases and J by 2 bases, and 14 bases separated the two germline ends. CDR3 region: CASTFGLTQETQYF. DNA of the CDR3: TGTGCCAGCACGTTCGGGCTAACACAAGAGACCCAGTACTTC.

This clonotype was observed many times. The rearrangement uses TRBV11-2 and TRBJ2-3; unclear D gene. The CDR3 is made up of 16 amino acids. CDR1 is SGHAT, CDR2 FQNNGV, per germline. The ends were cut back, 5 bases at V and 5 bases at J, with 20 bases in the middle. The CDR3: CASSLNTGGSGDTQYF. The CDR3 DNA is TGTGCCAGCAGCCTGAACACGGGCGGTTCGGGAGATACGCAGTATTTT.

The CDR3 is CASSADLGQSNQPQHF. CDR3 sequence (DNA): TGCGCCAGCAGCGCCGACCTGGGGCAGAGCAATCAGCCCCAGCATTTT. The rearrangement uses TRBV4-1 and TRBJ1-5, with D possibly matching TRBD1 (5 bases). The CDR3 loop spans 16 amino acids. Germline CDR1 and CDR2: MGHRA and YSYEKL. V was trimmed by 5 bases and J by 1 base, leaving 15 bases between them.

This clonotype was seen many times. The chain employs TRBV11-2 and TRBJ2-1; 8 positions match TRBD2. V was clipped by 4 bases and J by 2 bases; unmatched bases: 7. The germline CDR1 and CDR2 sequences are SGHAT and FQNNGV. The CDR3 has 16 residues. The CDR3, as DNA: TGTGCCAGCAGCTCTATTAGCGGGATCCCCTACAATGAGCAGTTCTTC. This sequence encodes CASSSISGIPYNEQFF.

Of note for this clonotype: A much larger clone lies one base from this, so it may be a read error. V gene TRBV5-5 combines with J gene TRBJ2-7; 9 bases align to TRBD2. The germline gives CDR1 SGHKS, CDR2 YYEKEE (reference sequence). The CDR3 contains 17 residues. DNA of the CDR3: TGTGCCAGCAGCCTTATCTCTAGCGGGACCACCTACTACGGGCAGTACTTC. Its protein is CASSLISSGTTYYGQYF. Variable domain in full (rest from reference TRBV5-5 and TRBJ2-7): DAGVTQSPTHLIKTRGQQVTLRCSPISGHKSVSWYQQVLGQGPQFIFQYYEKEERGRGNFPDRFSARQFPNYSSELNVNALLLGDSALYLCASSLISSGTTYYGQYFGPGTRLTVT.

This clonotype came up many times. The V gene is TRBV6-2 or TRBV6-3, the J gene TRBJ1-4; 9 bases match TRBD1. V lost 7 bases, J lost 4 bases, and 4 bases stayed unmatched. CDR1 is MNHEY and CDR2 is SVGEGT in the germline V gene. This CDR3 comprises 14 residues. The DNA for the CDR3 is TGTGCCAGCATCGAGGACAGGGGTAATGAAAAACTGTTTTTT. It encodes CASIEDRGNEKLFF.

This clonotype was observed many times. The chain links TRBV27 to TRBJ2-4; D ambiguous. The germline gives CDR1 MNHEY, CDR2 SMNVEV (reference sequence). Trimming took 5 bases from V and 5 from J, leaving 16 bases between them. The CDR3 loop spans 15 amino acids. The CDR3 here is CASSPRLLNENIQYF. CDR3 in DNA: TGTGCCAGCAGTCCGCGACTGTTGAACGAAAACATTCAGTACTTC.

The chain carries TRBV24-1 and TRBJ1-5; D unclear. V was clipped by 3 bases and J by 7 bases, with 6 bases between them. From germline, CDR1 is KGHDR and CDR2 SFDVKD. The CDR3 spans 12 residues. The CDR3 DNA is TGTGCCACCAGTGATGAAAACCAGCCCCAGCATTTT. It specifies CATSDENQPQHF.

In its sample, this clonotype was seen many times. The chain's CDR3 is CASSTERDRRPNEAFF. The CDR3 DNA reads as TGTGCCAGCAGCACAGAACGAGACAGGCGACCTAATGAAGCTTTCTTT. The chain couples TRBV6-1 to TRBJ1-1; a possible D gene is TRBD1 (6 bases). CDR1 is MNHNS, CDR2 SASEGT, per germline. V was shortened by 6 bases and J by 7 bases, with 24 bases between the two germline ends. This CDR3 spans 16 amino acids.

At least ten counts were recorded for this clonotype. The V and J genes are TRBV18 and TRBJ2-1; D unclear. Germline CDR1 KGHSH, CDR2 LQKENI. V dropped 0 bases and J dropped 0 bases, with 15 bases sitting between them. CDR3 length equals 18 residues. CDR3 residues: CASSPPHSLLSSYNEQFF. CDR3 nucleotides: TGTGCCAGCTCACCACCGCATTCGTTGCTAAGCTCCTACAATGAGCAGTTCTTC. Filled out from reference TRBV18 and TRBJ2-1, the complete variable domain reads NAGVMQNPRHLVRRRGQEARLRCSPMKGHSHVYWYRQLPEEGLKFMVYLQKENIIDESGMPKERFSAEFPKEGPSILRIQQVVRGDSAAYFCASSPPHSLLSSYNEQFFGPGTRLTVL.

Regarding this clonotype: A read error likely explains this, since a far larger clone differs by one base. The chain combines TRBV11-2 with TRBJ1-5; a possible D gene is TRBD1 (6 bases). Trimming removed 5 bases at V and 6 bases at J, with 17 bases between. Germline lookup yields CDR1 SGHAT and CDR2 FQNNGV. The CDR3 is 15 residues long. As DNA, the CDR3 is TGTGCCAGCAGCCCCTGGGCAGGGGATAGTCAGCCCCAGCATTTT. Translated: CASSPWAGDSQPQHF.

This clonotype was detected ten times or more. The J gene is TRBJ2-7, the V gene TRBV16; TRBD1 is a possible D gene (5 bases). The germline V gene encodes CDR1 KGHSY and CDR2 FQNENV. The CDR3 consists of 14 residues. Trimming took 0 bases from V and 5 from J, leaving 11 bases between them. The CDR3 DNA reads as TGTGCCAGCAGCCAATCCGGGCAGGGCCACGAGCAGTACTTC. It encodes CASSQSGQGHEQYF.

In its sample, this clonotype was seen many times. This chain links TRBV18 with TRBJ2-7; TRBD1 agrees at 9 bases. The CDR3 has 15 amino acids. The J segment lost 6 bases and the V segment lost 3 bases, leaving 9 bases of the junction unmatched. Germline V CDR1 and CDR2: KGHSH, LQKENI. CDR3 coding DNA: TGTGCCAGCTCACCTACCGGGACAGGGATTGGCGAGCAGTACTTC. It encodes CASSPTGTGIGEQYF.

In its sample, this clonotype was seen many times. The chain has TRBV2 and TRBJ2-7, with TRBD2 as a possible D gene (7 bases). Germline V gene lookup returns CDR1 SNHLY and CDR2 FYNNEI. CDR3 length: 17 residues. The V gene lost 6 bases and the J gene lost 3 bases, with 24 bases spanning the gap. The CDR3 here is CASSANRGAPQFYEQYF. The CDR3 coding sequence is TGTGCCAGCAGCGCAAACCGGGGGGCGCCCCAATTCTACGAGCAGTACTTC.

This clonotype was picked up many times. V is TRBV5-5 and J is TRBJ2-1; D is undetermined. The V end lost 3 bases, the J end lost 3 bases, and 7 bases lay between the germline ends. The CDR3 is made up of 13 amino acids. Germline CDR1 and CDR2: SGHKS and YYEKEE (reference sequence). CDR3 nucleotide sequence: TGTGCCAGCAGCTCACACGTCTACAATGAGCAGTTCTTC. It translates to CASSSHVYNEQFF.

This clonotype was seen repeatedly, ten times or more. This chain links TRBV28 with TRBJ2-5; D remains unclear. The V gene's germline CDR1 is MDHEN and CDR2 SYDVKM. V lost 5 bases and J 1 base, leaving 5 bases between the germline ends. The CDR3 has 12 amino acids. CDR3 amino acids: CASSIPQETQYF. CDR3 coding DNA: TGTGCCAGCAGTATCCCCCAAGAGACCCAGTACTTC.

Comments on this clonotype: This sequence may be a read error, since a much larger clone differs from it by one base. V and J are TRBV20-1 and TRBJ2-4, with 7 positions matching TRBD2. This CDR3 has 18 amino acids. The V and J ends lost 6 bases and 0 bases, in that order; junction bases with no gene match: 17. From germline, CDR1 is DFQATT and CDR2 SNEGSKA (reference sequence). The CDR3 protein is CSATAAMTSSIAKNIQYF. The CDR3 nucleotides read TGCAGTGCAACCGCAGCCATGACTAGCAGTATAGCCAAAAACATTCAGTACTTC.

Turning to this clonotype: This likely reflects a read error, since a far larger clone is one base away. The chain carries TRBV2 and TRBJ2-1; a weak D match, TRBD1 (5 bases). The CDR3 spans 13 residues. The germline CDR1 and CDR2 sequences are SNHLY and FYNNEI. V gave up 4 bases and J gave up 13 bases, with 17 bases separating them. Here the CDR3 reads CASSVQGEETQFF. For the CDR3, the DNA is TGTGCCAGCAGTGTTCAAGGGGAAGAGACCCAGTTCTTC.